Below, 6 T cell receptor beta chains from the same sample are listed, as sequenced in a study of blood T cell repertoires in COVID-19. Profiled with immunoSEQ multiplex PCR; TCRdb holds only in-frame clones, not every one. The data show about 130,000 clones, 81% seen once. The sequencing sample was made of peripheral blood. These TCRs come from a woman aged 55-69 years with active or convalescent COVID-19.

Only one count was recorded for this clone. The chain carries TRBV20-1 and TRBJ1-6; 7 bases are a match to TRBD1. With V trimmed by 6 bases and J by 4 bases, 9 bases remained unmatched. Germline V gene lookup returns CDR1 DFQATT and CDR2 SNEGSKA (reference sequence). This CDR3 spans 15 amino acids. CDR3 amino acids: CSASKTGQYNSPLHF. As DNA, the CDR3 is TGCAGTGCGAGTAAAACGGGACAGTATAATTCACCCCTCCACTTT.

The rearrangement joins TRBV19 to TRBJ1-5; no reliable D call. Germline V CDR1 and CDR2: LNHDA, SQIVND (reference sequence). Trimming stripped 6 bases from V and 0 bases from J, with 15 bases between. This CDR3 contains 16 residues. The CDR3 bases are TGTGCCAGTAGATCCGGGGATACCTATAGCAATCAGCCCCAGCATTTT. Protein sequence: CASRSGDTYSNQPQHF.

V is TRBV3-1 (or the pseudogene TRBV3-2) and J is TRBJ2-5; 8 nucleotides agree with TRBD2. This CDR3 has 17 amino acids. Germline CDR1 reads LGHDT; CDR2 reads YNNKEL (reference sequence). Trimming took 4 bases from V and 1 from J; bases not matched to a gene: 11. CDR3 sequence reads: CASSLPGGVRGQETQYF. The DNA of the CDR3 is TGTGCCAGCAGCCTCCCGGGGGGGGTTCGGGGCCAAGAGACCCAGTACTTC.

V usage is TRBV15 and J usage is TRBJ1-2, with a possible D match to TRBD1 (6 bases). Trimming took off 1 base at V and 4 bases at J, with 13 bases between the two ends. There are 15 residues in the CDR3. CDR1 and CDR2 from the germline V gene are LNHNV and YYDKDF (reference sequence). The CDR3 sequence: CATSRGLGGGYGYTF. The CDR3 coding sequence is TGTGCCACCAGCAGAGGGTTAGGGGGGGGCTATGGCTACACCTTC.

The chain links TRBV6-1 to TRBJ2-7; D gene uncertain. The CDR3 is made up of 13 amino acids. The ends were cut back, 1 base at V and 0 bases at J, with 4 bases in the middle. Germline values: CDR1 MNHNS, CDR2 SASEGT. DNA of the CDR3: TGTGCCAGCAGTGAAGGCGTCTCCTACGAGCAGTACGTC. Amino acid sequence: CASSEGVSYEQYV.

The V gene is TRBV6-5, the J gene TRBJ2-7; D possibly corresponds to TRBD2 (5 bases). The CDR3 sequence is 14 residues long. Trimming took 4 bases from V and 2 from J, leaving 12 bases between them. Germline CDR1 is MNHEY and CDR2 is SVGAGI. The CDR3 region has the DNA TGTGCCAGCAGTTTTCGCCGGGGAACCTACGAGCAGTACTTC. It codes for CASSFRRGTYEQYF.